This T cell receptor beta chain stems from a study of blood T cell repertoires in COVID-19. Study in general: Sites in the United States, Italy and Spain provided acute and convalescent COVID-19 samples. Sources were T cells, B-cell-depleted T cells, or PBMCs; the material itself was cDNA or gDNA.

Authors' analysis steps: Scientists estimated how many nucleated cells there were by amplifying reference gene primers. The data were produced by immunoSEQ multiplex PCR, yet TCRdb's version contains in-frame clones alone and is incomplete. Clonal size and the V and J genes are those of that table, whereas D and trimming came from the DNA. The sample has 150,000 to 200,000 clones, around 87% seen once. This clone was counted at least ten times. V lost 5 bases and J lost 1; bases outside the gene matches: 5. Germline V lookup: CDR1 LNHDA, CDR2 SQIVND (reference sequence). The CDR3 sequence is 15 residues long.

This clonotype was obtained from a man in his forties with active or convalescent COVID-19. V and J are TRBV19 and TRBJ2-3, with 8 bases that match TRBD2. What was sequenced was peripheral blood. The CDR3 region is CASSEERGRTDTQYF. For the CDR3, the DNA is TGTGCCAGTAGTGAGGAGCGGGGGCGCACAGATACGCAGTATTTT.